The 16 T cell receptor beta chains below were found in one sample sequenced in a study of T-cell reconstitution after alpha-beta-depleted transplantation in children. It was with unique molecular identifiers that the TCRbeta library was prepared. TCRdb itself ran the PCR reads through MiXCR, one entry per CDR3 protein. The sample consists of some 490,000 distinct CDR3 sequences, around an eighth of them appearing once. The sample in question was PBMCs from the stem cell graft donor, obtained from the stem cell graft. These receptors came from a human donor who donated a stem cell graft to a child with combined immunodeficiency.

There are many counts of this clonotype. This chain uses TRBV25-1 with TRBJ2-1; D is uncertain. V was pared by 1 base and J by 0 bases, with 10 bases between. There are 16 residues in the CDR3. In germline, CDR1 is MGHDK, CDR2 SYGVNS. CDR3 region: CASSESRPDSYNEQFF. DNA of the CDR3: TGTGCCAGCAGTGAATCCAGGCCGGACTCCTACAATGAGCAGTTCTTC. The full variable domain, completed using reference TRBV25-1 and TRBJ2-1, is EADIYQTPRYLVIGTGKKITLECSQTMGHDKMYWYQQDPGMELHLIHYSYGVNSTEKGDLSSESTVSRIRTEHFPLTLESARPSHTSQYLCASSESRPDSYNEQFFGPGTRLTVL.

This clonotype has just a few counts. The chain links TRBV10-3 to TRBJ2-1, with a weak D call TRBD2 (6 bases). This CDR3 has 13 amino acids. V lost 2 bases to trimming and J lost 6 bases, with 8 bases between them. The germline V gene has CDR1 ENHRY and CDR2 SYGVKD. CDR3 in DNA: TGTGCCATCAGTGAGCATAGCGGCAATGAGCAGTTCTTC. This codes for CAISEHSGNEQFF.

This clonotype was observed a handful of times. J is TRBJ2-5 and V is TRBV7-9; maybe TRBD2 (5 bases). The germline CDR1 and CDR2 sequences are SEHNR and FQNEAQ (reference sequence). The CDR3 contains 14 residues. Trimming took 5 bases from V and 4 from J, leaving 14 bases between them. The CDR3 loop is CASSRVEGIETQYF. The CDR3 nucleotides read TGTGCCAGCAGCCGAGTAGAGGGAATAGAGACCCAGTACTTC.

This chain joins TRBV29-1 and TRBJ2-5, with D perhaps TRBD1 (6 bases). The V end was cut by 3 bases, the J end by 0 bases, with 11 bases between. The length of the CDR3 is 14 residues. The V gene's germline CDR1 is SQVTM and CDR2 ANQGSEA. CDR3 sequence: CSVDWDTYQETQYF. The DNA for the CDR3 is TGCAGCGTTGACTGGGACACCTACCAAGAGACCCAGTACTTC.

This clonotype has ten or more counts. The rearrangement joins TRBV24-1 to TRBJ2-1; 8 bases match TRBD1. CDR3 length: 13 residues. V was pared by 9 bases and J by 4 bases, with 4 bases of the junction left unmatched. Germline assignment: CDR1 KGHDR and CDR2 SFDVKD. CDR3 protein: CATSGTGYNEQFF. In DNA, the CDR3 is TGTGCCACCTCCGGGACAGGTTACAATGAGCAGTTCTTC.

This clonotype appeared a single time. This clone may be a read error of a much larger clone one base away. The chain couples TRBV12-3 or TRBV12-4 to TRBJ2-7, with 7 bases matching TRBD1. There are 13 residues in the CDR3. The CDR3 bases are TGTGCCAGCAGTCGGGACAGCCGATACGAGGAGTACTTC. The encoded protein is CASSRDSRYEEYF.

This clonotype turned up a few times. This rearrangement joins TRBV6-1 to TRBJ2-3, with D maybe TRBD2 (7 bases). The V gene's germline CDR1 is MNHNS and CDR2 SASEGT. The CDR3 runs to 13 residues. The V and J ends lost 8 bases and 2 bases respectively, with 11 bases between them. The CDR3 spells CASYAGATDTQYF. CDR3 DNA: TGTGCCAGCTATGCGGGGGCCACAGATACGCAGTATTTT.

The gene calls are TRBV19 and TRBJ2-2; D unclear. The V end was cut by 5 bases, the J end by 1 base, with 11 bases between. This CDR3 is built from 15 residues. The germline V gene has CDR1 LNHDA and CDR2 SQIVND (reference sequence). CDR3 in DNA: TGTGCCAGTAGTCTCAAGTTAGGGAACACCGGGGAGCTGTTTTTT. Protein: CASSLKLGNTGELFF.

This clonotype turned up a few times. V is TRBV20-1 and J is TRBJ1-2; the D gene is possibly TRBD1 (5 bases). The germline V and J ends were trimmed by 7 bases and 5 bases, with 11 bases remaining between them. The CDR3 consists of 11 residues. In germline, CDR1 is DFQATT, CDR2 SNEGSKA (reference sequence). CDR3 sequence reads: CSVPRGYGYTF. In DNA, the CDR3 is TGCAGTGTACCACGGGGGTATGGCTACACCTTC.

This clonotype appeared a few times. The V and J genes are TRBV5-6 and TRBJ2-7; D unresolved. The CDR3 consists of 16 residues. The V and J ends lost 2 bases and 5 bases respectively, with 20 bases between them. CDR1 is SGHDT and CDR2 is YYEEEE in the germline V gene. The CDR3 bases are TGTGCCAGCAGCTTTGCGAACCCCAGTGGGGATCACGAGCAGTACTTC. Encoded protein: CASSFANPSGDHEQYF.

This clonotype was picked up a small number of times. DNA of the CDR3: TGTGCCAGCAGCTCTGGGACACTGACTTCCCCTTACGAGCAGTACTTC. Its translation: CASSSGTLTSPYEQYF. This chain joins TRBV7-6 and TRBJ2-7; D may be TRBD1 (6 bases). With 4 bases removed from V and 4 bases from J, the gap between germline ends came to 20 bases. The CDR3 is made up of 16 amino acids. CDR1 is SGHVS and CDR2 is FNYEAQ in the germline V gene.

This clonotype was counted at least ten times. The chain uses TRBV24-1 and TRBJ2-1, with 8 bases matching TRBD2. The CDR3 covers 18 residues. Unmatched junction bases numbered 20, after V lost 2 bases and J lost 12 bases. CDR1 and CDR2 (germline): KGHDR, SFDVKD. DNA for the CDR3: TGTGCCACCAGTGATTCGGGAGGTAGGACTAGCTCCCTCTCTGGGCAGTTCTTC. Translating gives CATSDSGGRTSSLSGQFF.

The chain couples TRBV30 to TRBJ2-3, with TRBD1 matching over 7 bases. J gave up 6 bases and V 3 bases, and 3 bases lay outside the gene matches. The CDR3 loop spans 12 amino acids. Germline loops: CDR1 GTSNPN, CDR2 SVGIG (reference sequence). The CDR3, as DNA: TGTGCCTGGAGCACAGGGGTGGATACGCAGTATTTT. Residues: CAWSTGVDTQYF.

CDR3 bases: TGTGCCAGCAGCTTGTCGGGGACCTATGGCTACACCTTC. As protein: CASSLSGTYGYTF. The J gene is TRBJ1-2, the V gene TRBV7-2; D is possibly TRBD1 (5 bases). Germline CDR1 is SGHTA and CDR2 is FQGNSA. V was cut by 3 bases and J by 4 bases, with 9 bases left in between. The CDR3 length is 13 residues.

The chain uses TRBV12-3 or TRBV12-4 and TRBJ2-1; weak D call: TRBD2 (5 bases). CDR3 length: 17 residues. Trimming pared 6 bases from V and 0 bases from J, leaving 18 bases between. The CDR3 loop reads CASSNSLGSSSYNEQFF. The CDR3 coding sequence is TGTGCCAGCAGCAACTCCCTGGGGAGCAGCTCCTACAATGAGCAGTTCTTC.

The chain recombines TRBV11-1 with TRBJ2-3; 8 nucleotides agree with TRBD1. Germline V gene sequence: CDR1 SGHAT, CDR2 FQDESV (reference sequence). The CDR3 contains 15 residues. Trimming cost V 5 bases and J 5 bases; bases outside gene matches: 9. The CDR3 loop is CASSRDRGAGDTQYF. CDR3 in DNA: TGTGCCAGCAGCCGAGACAGGGGTGCCGGAGATACGCAGTATTTT.